This is a list of T cell receptor beta chains from one sample in a study of T cell responses to AZD1222 COVID-19 vaccine. The assay was immunoSEQ multiplex PCR, and TCRdb's table has in-frame clones only and misses some. The data contain 95,000 to 150,000 clones, around 90% of them singletons. Sequencing used peripheral blood, obtained on day 0 of AZD1222 vaccination. These receptors were obtained from an adult in good health. Both conserved end residues are part of each CDR3. D genes are given only for firm matches. Clone size is given for some rows only: seen once, a few or many times, or a class if the clone is expanded.

TRBJ1-1 | 13 | TRBV28 | TRBD1 | . | CASSLAPGGEAFF | TGTGCCAGCAGTTTGGCCCCAGGGGGCGAAGCTTTCTTT
TRBJ1-2 | 11 | TRBV7-9 | . | . | CASSPAYGYTF | TGTGCCAGCAGCCCGGCCTATGGCTACACCTTC
TRBJ1-1 | 15 | TRBV7-9 | TRBD1 | once | CASSLLTGGSTEAFF | TGTGCCAGCAGCTTGCTTACAGGGGGGAGCACTGAAGCTTTCTTT
TRBJ2-7 | 11 | TRBV7-9 | . | . | CASSSPGGQYF | TGTGCCAGCAGCTCCCCGGGTGGGCAGTACTTC
TRBJ2-3 | 11 | TRBV12-3/TRBV12-4 | . | . | CASRHRDTQYF | TGTGCCAGCAGACACCGAGATACGCAGTATTTT
TRBJ2-7 | 13 | TRBV19 | TRBD1 | . | CASGQGSPYEQYF | TGTGCCAGTGGACAGGGATCCCCCTACGAGCAGTACTTC
TRBJ2-7 | 15 | TRBV5-6 | TRBD1 | . | CASSESGQISYEQYF | TGTGCCAGCAGCGAGTCGGGACAGATCTCCTACGAGCAGTACTTC
TRBJ1-1 | 15 | TRBV18 | . | . | CASSPPAGSQTEAFF | TGTGCCAGCTCACCCCCCGCAGGGTCACAGACTGAAGCTTTCTTT
TRBJ1-5 | 14 | TRBV6-1 | . | few | CASSDKEIYQPQHF | TGTGCCAGCAGTGACAAAGAGATCTATCAGCCCCAGCATTTT
TRBJ2-3 | 13 | TRBV6-5 | . | . | CASRRQGEDTQYF | TGTGCCAGCAGGCGCCAGGGTGAGGATACGCAGTATTTT
TRBJ2-7 | 11 | TRBV10-2 | TRBD2 | . | CASSPAGVEYF | TGCGCCAGCAGCCCGGCGGGAGTCGAGTACTTC
TRBJ1-3 | 13 | TRBV10-3 | . | once | CAISQQPGNTIYF | TGTGCCATCAGTCAGCAGCCTGGAAACACCATATATTTT
TRBJ2-5 | 15 | TRBV27 | . | . | CASSSAGRGQETQYF | TGTGCCAGCAGTTCGGCAGGAAGGGGCCAAGAGACCCAGTACTTC
TRBJ2-1 | 13 | TRBV29-1 | . | . | CSVFQPRRDEQFF | TGCAGCGTTTTCCAGCCCCGTAGGGATGAGCAGTTCTTC
TRBJ2-5 | 14 | TRBV10-3 | . | . | CAINGGVSPETQYF | TGTGCCATCAATGGGGGTGTGAGTCCAGAGACCCAGTACTTC
TRBJ1-1 | 14 | TRBV13 | . | . | CASSLGAGNTEAFF | TGTGCCAGCAGCTTAGGGGCTGGGAACACTGAAGCTTTCTTT
TRBJ1-1 | 15 | TRBV7-9 | TRBD1 | . | CASSLVGTGHTEAFF | TGTGCCAGCAGCTTAGTAGGGACAGGTCATACTGAAGCTTTCTTT
TRBJ1-3 | 16 | TRBV18 | TRBD1 | . | CASSSGQGDSGNTIYF | TGTGCCAGCTCATCAGGACAGGGCGACTCTGGAAACACCATATATTTT
TRBJ1-1 | 12 | TRBV6-6 | . | . | CASNPFQGGAFF | TGTGCCAGCAACCCGTTTCAGGGTGGAGCTTTCTTT
TRBJ1-2 | 13 | TRBV28 | . | once | CASSSQENYGYTF | TGTGCCAGCAGTTCGCAGGAAAACTATGGCTACACCTTC
TRBJ2-7 | 13 | TRBV27 | TRBD2 | once | CASSLLRGGEQYF | TGTGCCAGCAGTCTCCTACGGGGGGGCGAGCAGTACTTC
TRBJ1-5 | 14 | TRBV5-1 | TRBD1 | . | CASSETGLGQPQHF | TGCGCCAGCAGCGAGACAGGGTTGGGTCAGCCCCAGCATTTT
TRBJ2-7 | 14 | TRBV3-1/TRBV3-2 | . | . | CASSQQIGGYEQYF | TGTGCCAGCAGCCAACAAATAGGGGGTTACGAGCAGTACTTC
TRBJ2-1 | 14 | TRBV10-1 | TRBD2 | . | CASSSGGALDEQFF | TGCGCCAGCAGTAGCGGGGGGGCCTTGGATGAGCAGTTCTTC
TRBJ2-3 | 13 | TRBV3-1/TRBV3-2 | . | . | CASSHSAVDTQYF | TGTGCCAGCAGCCACTCGGCGGTGGATACGCAGTATTTT
TRBJ2-7 | 16 | TRBV7-2 | . | once | CASSAGGGGRVYEQYF | TGTGCCAGCAGTGCAGGGGGCGGGGGGCGCGTCTACGAGCAGTACTTC
TRBJ2-4 | 21 | TRBV19 | TRBD1 | . | CASSIEKPGQGSKRAKNIQYF | TGTGCCAGTAGTATCGAAAAACCGGGACAGGGTAGTAAGAGGGCCAAAAACATTCAGTACTTC
TRBJ2-7 | 15 | TRBV6-5 | TRBD1 | once | CASSRGQVSAYEQYF | TGTGCCAGCAGCCGAGGACAGGTATCAGCTTACGAGCAGTACTTC
TRBJ2-1 | 17 | TRBV27 | TRBD1 | once | CASSLLRTGGRINEQFF | TGTGCCAGCAGTTTATTAAGAACAGGGGGTAGGATCAATGAGCAGTTCTTC
TRBJ1-4 | 14 | TRBV19 | TRBD1 | . | CASRPTGGAVKLFF | TGTGCCAGTCGACCGACAGGGGGCGCGGTGAAACTGTTTTTT
TRBJ2-1 | 13 | TRBV11-3 | . | . | CASSLDGDNEQFF | TGTGCCAGCAGCTTAGATGGCGACAATGAGCAGTTCTTC
TRBJ2-3 | 15 | TRBV7-2 | TRBD1 | . | CASSRQRQGSDTQYF | TGTGCCAGCAGCCGCCAGAGACAGGGTTCAGATACGCAGTATTTT
TRBJ1-1 | 14 | TRBV6-5 | . | . | CASSRERLGAQAFF | TGTGCCAGCAGTCGAGAGAGGCTAGGCGCACAAGCTTTCTTT
TRBJ1-5 | 17 | TRBV28 | TRBD1 | . | CASISREGAYSNQPQHF | TGTGCCAGCATCTCCCGCGAGGGGGCTTATAGCAATCAGCCCCAGCATTTT
TRBJ1-2 | 13 | TRBV3-1/TRBV3-2 | . | . | CASSQQGMDGYTF | TGTGCCAGCAGCCAGCAGGGGATGGATGGCTACACCTTC